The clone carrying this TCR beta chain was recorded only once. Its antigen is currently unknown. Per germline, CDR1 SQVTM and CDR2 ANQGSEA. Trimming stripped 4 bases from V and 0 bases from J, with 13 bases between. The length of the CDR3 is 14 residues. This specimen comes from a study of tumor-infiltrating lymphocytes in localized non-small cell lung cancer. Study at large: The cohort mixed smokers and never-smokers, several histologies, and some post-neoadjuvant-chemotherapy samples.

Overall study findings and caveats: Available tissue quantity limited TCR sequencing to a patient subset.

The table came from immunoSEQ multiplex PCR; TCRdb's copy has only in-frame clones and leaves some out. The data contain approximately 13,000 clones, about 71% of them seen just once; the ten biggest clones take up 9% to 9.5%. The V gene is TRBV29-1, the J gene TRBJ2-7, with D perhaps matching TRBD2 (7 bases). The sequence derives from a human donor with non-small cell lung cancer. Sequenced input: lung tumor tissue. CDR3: CSVGGGIDSYEQYF. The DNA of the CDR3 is TGCAGCGTTGGCGGGGGCATCGACTCCTACGAGCAGTACTTC.